Sequencing of this T cell receptor (beta chain) was carried out in a study of T cells in Graves' hyperthyroidism and ophthalmopathy. Researchers defined stable Graves' hyperthyroidism as no ophthalmopathy progression within 18 months. These patients, aged 18 to 65, had recently diagnosed hyperthyroidism lasting under 2 months. This clonotype was observed many times. Amplified TCR beta CDR3 regions derived from RNA transcripts. HTBI primers were the set used in a first-round RT-PCR of the TCR CDR3. One entry per CDR3 protein results from TCRdb running MiXCR on the multiplex PCR reads. Found here are 350,000 to 400,000 distinct CDR3 sequences, 19% of them singletons; the top ten hold 3.7%. CDR3 length: 15 amino acids. CDR1 is MGHDK, CDR2 SYGVNS, per germline. V trimming: 5 bases; J trimming: 6 bases; junction bases outside the gene matches: 13.

J is TRBJ2-7 and V is TRBV25-1; TRBD1 agrees at 7 bases. The sequenced material came from blood. This sequence originates from a woman younger than 35 with Graves' hyperthyroidism. The CDR3 nucleotides are TGTGCCAGCAGTCCCCGGACAGGAGGAGAGCGCGAGCAGTACTTC. It is translated as CASSPRTGGEREQYF.